The sequence of this TCR beta chain was determined in a study of blood T cell repertoires in COVID-19. The V gene's germline CDR1 is SEHNR and CDR2 FQNEAQ (reference sequence). Trimming removed 5 bases at V and 2 bases at J, with 9 bases between. CDR3 length: 14 residues. The authors' processing: Amplification of reference gene primers was used by the study to estimate nucleated cell counts. Generated by immunoSEQ multiplex PCR, the TCRdb table keeps only in-frame clones and is missing some. That table is the source of V, J and clone size, and D and trimming were worked out from the DNA. The sample consists of roughly 340,000 clones, approximately 90% of them appearing once.

The chain employs TRBV7-9 and TRBJ1-4; a weak D match, TRBD1 (6 bases). Sequencing was carried out using PBMCs or T cells enriched from blood (not recorded which). The source of this sequence is a man between 18 and 29 years old who had recovered from COVID-19. The DNA of the CDR3 is TGTGCCAGCAGCCCAGGGGCTACTAATGAAAAACTGTTTTTT. Its protein product is CASSPGATNEKLFF.